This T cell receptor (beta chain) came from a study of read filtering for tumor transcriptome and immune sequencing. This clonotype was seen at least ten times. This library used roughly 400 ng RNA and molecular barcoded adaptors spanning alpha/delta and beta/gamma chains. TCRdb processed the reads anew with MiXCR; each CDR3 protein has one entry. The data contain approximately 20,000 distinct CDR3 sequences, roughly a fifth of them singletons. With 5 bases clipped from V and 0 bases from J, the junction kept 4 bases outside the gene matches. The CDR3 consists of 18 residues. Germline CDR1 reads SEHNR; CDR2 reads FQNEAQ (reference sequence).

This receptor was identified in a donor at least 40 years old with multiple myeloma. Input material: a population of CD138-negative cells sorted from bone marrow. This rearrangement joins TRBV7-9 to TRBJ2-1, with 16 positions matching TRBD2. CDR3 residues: CASSLGLAGGSSYNEQFF. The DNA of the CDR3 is TGTGCCAGCAGCCTGGGACTAGCGGGAGGGAGCTCCTACAATGAGCAGTTCTTC. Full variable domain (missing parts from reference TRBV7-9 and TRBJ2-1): DTGVSQNPRHKITKRGQNVTFRCDPISEHNRLYWYRQTLGQGPEFLTYFQNEAQLEKSRLLSDRFSAERPKGSFSTLEIQRTEQGDSAMYLCASSLGLAGGSSYNEQFFGPGTRLTVL.